This T cell receptor (beta chain) was documented in a study of cytomegalovirus exposure and HLA in healthy donors. The V gene end was trimmed by 4 bases and the J gene end by 5 bases; junction bases not matched to a gene: 11. The CDR3 contains 17 residues. Germline CDR1 reads SGHRS; CDR2 reads YFSETQ. The PCR used 60 Vbeta and 13 Jbeta primers. Profiling relied on immunoSEQ multiplex PCR, and the TCRdb table lists in-frame clones only, not all of them. Of fewer than 75,000 clones listed, roughly 82% are singletons. The sequence came from a man between 65 and 79 years old in good health and CMV-seronegative. Material: PBMCs. J is TRBJ1-5 and V is TRBV5-1; 11 nucleotides align to TRBD1. The CDR3 protein is CASSPGTGGPGDQPQHF. CDR3 DNA: TGCGCCAGCAGCCCCGGGACAGGGGGACCGGGGGATCAGCCCCAGCATTTT.